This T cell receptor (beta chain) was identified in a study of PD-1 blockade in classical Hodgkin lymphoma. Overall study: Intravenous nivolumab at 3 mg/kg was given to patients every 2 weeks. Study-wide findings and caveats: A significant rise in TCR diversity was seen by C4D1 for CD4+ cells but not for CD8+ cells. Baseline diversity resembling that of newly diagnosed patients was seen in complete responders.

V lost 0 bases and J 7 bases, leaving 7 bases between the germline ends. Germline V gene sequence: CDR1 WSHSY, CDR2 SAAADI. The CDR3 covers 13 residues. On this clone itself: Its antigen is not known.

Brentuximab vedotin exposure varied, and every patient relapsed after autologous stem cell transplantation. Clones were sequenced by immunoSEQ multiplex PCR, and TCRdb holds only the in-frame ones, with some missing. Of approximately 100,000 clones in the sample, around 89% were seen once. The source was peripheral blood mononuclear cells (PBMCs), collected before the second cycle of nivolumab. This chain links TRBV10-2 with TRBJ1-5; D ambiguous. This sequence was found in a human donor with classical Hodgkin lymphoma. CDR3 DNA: TGCGCCAGCAGTGAGTCAGCCTGGCAGCCCCAGCATTTT. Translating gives CASSESAWQPQHF.